This section outlines one TCR beta chain sequence together with its context. These data come from a study of shared clonotypes between healthy human individuals. On the study more broadly: Per donor, CD8 memory used one plate, CD8 naive used two, CD4 memory used three and CD4 naive used three.

Between the trimmed V and J ends, which lost 2 bases and 2 bases, there was a span of 15 bases. CDR1 is SGHDN, CDR2 FVKESK, per germline. The length of the CDR3 is 16 residues. Participating donors were healthy, HIV-negative adults free of recent acute infections or vaccinations. In the study's own analysis: ImmunoSEQ sequences covered only the junction and lacked quality scores; filtering therefore differed. TCRdb's table, derived via immunoSEQ multiplex PCR, lists solely in-frame clones and lacks some. V and J calls and clone size follow that table, whereas D and trimming were derived from the DNA. The sample includes approximately 1,000,000 clones, roughly 77% of them seen just once.

The chain recombines TRBV14 with TRBJ1-2; D is ambiguous. This TCR derives from a young man in good health. Some clones in this sample may be carry-over from other donors' samples. Sequenced sample: memory CD4+ T cells from PBMCs. Subset specified: CD45RA-negative fraction. CDR3 sequence (DNA): TGTGCCAGCAGCCAACAAACCTCGTACGAAAACTATGGCTACACCTTC. It translates to CASSQQTSYENYGYTF. The whole variable domain, remainder taken from reference TRBV14 and TRBJ1-2, is EAGVTQFPSHSVIEKGQTVTLRCDPISGHDNLYWYRRVMGKEIKFLLHFVKESKQDESGMPNNRFLAERTGGTYSTLKVQPAELEDSGVYFCASSQQTSYENYGYTFGSGTRLTVV.